This is a list of T cell receptor beta chains from one sample in a study of brain T cells in children with intractable seizures. Libraries were prepared by immunoSEQ multiplex PCR; TCRdb keeps only in-frame clonotypes and omits some of them. The repertoire holds 95,000 to 120,000 clones, with around 94% as singletons. The source was peripheral blood, collected at surgery. The source is a boy younger than two with hemimegalencephaly and intractable seizures. The CDR3 runs from the conserved cysteine through the conserved F or W. Fields, in order: clone size, V gene, D gene, J gene, CDR3 protein, CDR3 DNA. A D gene is named only where the DNA matches it firmly. Clone size is given for some rows only: seen once, a few or many times, or a class if the clone is expanded.

clone size: -; V gene: TRBV19; D gene: -; J gene: TRBJ2-3; CDR3 protein: CASSMGFEDTQYF; CDR3 DNA: TGTGCCAGTAGTATGGGGTTTGAGGATACGCAGTATTTT
clone size: -; V gene: TRBV3-1/TRBV3-2; D gene: TRBD2; J gene: TRBJ2-3; CDR3 protein: CASYPPGNRTSGSLTDTQYF; CDR3 DNA: TGTGCCAGCTACCCCCCCGGGAACCGGACTAGCGGGAGCCTCACAGATACGCAGTATTTT
clone size: -; V gene: TRBV11-3; D gene: -; J gene: TRBJ2-1; CDR3 protein: CASSLDGRSSYNEQFF; CDR3 DNA: TGTGCCAGCAGCTTAGACGGGCGGTCCTCCTACAATGAGCAGTTCTTC
clone size: -; V gene: TRBV11-2; D gene: -; J gene: TRBJ2-5; CDR3 protein: CASSFSDQETQYF; CDR3 DNA: TGTGCCAGCAGCTTTTCGGACCAAGAGACCCAGTACTTC
clone size: -; V gene: TRBV6-5; D gene: -; J gene: TRBJ1-1; CDR3 protein: CASKSLSTATEAFF; CDR3 DNA: TGTGCCAGCAAGTCGTTATCCACGGCAACTGAAGCTTTCTTT
clone size: once; V gene: TRBV5-1; D gene: TRBD1; J gene: TRBJ2-7; CDR3 protein: CASSRDRGLEQYF; CDR3 DNA: TGCGCCAGCAGCAGGGACAGGGGACTCGAGCAGTACTTC
clone size: -; V gene: TRBV5-1; D gene: -; J gene: TRBJ1-4; CDR3 protein: CASSRRAGGLDEKLFF; CDR3 DNA: TGCGCCAGCAGCCGCAGGGCGGGGGGCTTAGATGAAAAACTGTTTTTT
clone size: -; V gene: TRBV5-5; D gene: TRBD1; J gene: TRBJ2-2; CDR3 protein: CASSPTGGATFTGELFF; CDR3 DNA: TGTGCCAGCAGCCCTACAGGGGGCGCGACATTCACCGGGGAGCTGTTTTTT
clone size: -; V gene: TRBV9; D gene: -; J gene: TRBJ2-3; CDR3 protein: CASSVQQRDTQYF; CDR3 DNA: TGTGCCAGCAGCGTTCAACAGCGAGATACGCAGTATTTT
clone size: -; V gene: TRBV6-4; D gene: -; J gene: TRBJ2-3; CDR3 protein: CASRALGTDTQYF; CDR3 DNA: TGTGCCAGCAGGGCCTTAGGCACAGATACGCAGTATTTT
clone size: -; V gene: TRBV28; D gene: TRBD2; J gene: TRBJ2-1; CDR3 protein: CASSRRLGPGGEQFF; CDR3 DNA: TGTGCCAGCAGCCGACGCTTGGGACCGGGGGGTGAGCAGTTCTTC
clone size: -; V gene: TRBV5-3; D gene: TRBD2; J gene: TRBJ2-7; CDR3 protein: CARVQTSSEQYF; CDR3 DNA: TGTGCCAGAGTACAGACTAGCTCCGAGCAGTACTTC
clone size: -; V gene: TRBV30; D gene: -; J gene: TRBJ2-5; CDR3 protein: CAWKASSAETQYF; CDR3 DNA: TGTGCCTGGAAGGCTAGCTCAGCGGAGACCCAGTACTTC
clone size: -; V gene: TRBV7-7; D gene: -; J gene: TRBJ2-7; CDR3 protein: CASSLEEGAQAYF; CDR3 DNA: TGTGCCAGCAGCTTAGAGGAGGGGGCGCAGGCCTACTTC
clone size: -; V gene: TRBV9; D gene: TRBD1; J gene: TRBJ2-1; CDR3 protein: CASSAPGTGTYNEQFF; CDR3 DNA: TGTGCCAGCAGCGCCCCCGGGACAGGGACATACAATGAGCAGTTCTTC
clone size: -; V gene: TRBV5-1; D gene: -; J gene: TRBJ2-1; CDR3 protein: CASSLPSGYNEQFF; CDR3 DNA: TGCGCCAGCAGCCTTCCGAGCGGGTACAATGAGCAGTTCTTC
clone size: -; V gene: TRBV3-1/TRBV3-2; D gene: -; J gene: TRBJ2-5; CDR3 protein: CASSQDLEAGAPKTQYF; CDR3 DNA: TGTGCCAGCAGCCAAGATCTGGAGGCGGGGGCCCCAAAGACCCAGTACTTC
clone size: -; V gene: TRBV30; D gene: TRBD1; J gene: TRBJ2-7; CDR3 protein: CAWSVGTGGGQYF; CDR3 DNA: TGTGCCTGGAGTGTAGGGACAGGGGGCGGGCAGTACTTC
clone size: -; V gene: TRBV12-3/TRBV12-4; D gene: TRBD1; J gene: TRBJ1-5; CDR3 protein: CASSRGQPQHF; CDR3 DNA: TGTGCCAGCAGCAGGGGGCAGCCCCAGCATTTT
clone size: -; V gene: TRBV14; D gene: -; J gene: TRBJ2-7; CDR3 protein: CASSQDTYEQYF; CDR3 DNA: TGTGCCAGCAGCCAAGACACCTACGAGCAGTACTTC
clone size: -; V gene: TRBV2; D gene: -; J gene: TRBJ2-7; CDR3 protein: CASHRQPGEQYF; CDR3 DNA: TGTGCCAGCCACCGACAACCTGGAGAGCAGTACTTC
clone size: -; V gene: TRBV5-5; D gene: -; J gene: TRBJ2-7; CDR3 protein: CASSLELGRKQQYF; CDR3 DNA: TGTGCCAGCAGCTTGGAGTTGGGGAGGAAGCAGCAGTACTTC
clone size: -; V gene: TRBV29-1; D gene: TRBD1; J gene: TRBJ1-3; CDR3 protein: CSVRTGSGNTIYF; CDR3 DNA: TGCAGCGTCCGGACAGGGTCCGGAAACACCATATATTTT
clone size: -; V gene: TRBV9; D gene: -; J gene: TRBJ1-2; CDR3 protein: CASSVDQGHGYTF; CDR3 DNA: TGTGCCAGCAGCGTAGACCAGGGTCATGGCTACACCTTC
clone size: -; V gene: TRBV6-1; D gene: -; J gene: TRBJ2-3; CDR3 protein: CASSEVRTDTQYF; CDR3 DNA: TGTGCCAGCAGTGAAGTGAGAACAGATACGCAGTATTTT
clone size: -; V gene: TRBV19; D gene: -; J gene: TRBJ2-2; CDR3 protein: CASNPGANTGELFF; CDR3 DNA: TGTGCCAGTAATCCGGGAGCCAACACCGGGGAGCTGTTTTTT
clone size: -; V gene: TRBV27; D gene: -; J gene: TRBJ2-7; CDR3 protein: CASSLGALEAYEQYF; CDR3 DNA: TGTGCCAGCAGTTTGGGAGCTCTAGAGGCCTACGAGCAGTACTTC
clone size: -; V gene: TRBV6-1; D gene: -; J gene: TRBJ1-6; CDR3 protein: CASSEAGSLSPLHF; CDR3 DNA: TGTGCCAGCAGTGAAGCGGGCAGTCTGAGTCCCCTCCACTTT
clone size: -; V gene: TRBV7-3; D gene: TRBD2; J gene: TRBJ2-1; CDR3 protein: CASSYIAGAGNNEQFF; CDR3 DNA: TGTGCCAGCAGCTACATAGCGGGAGCGGGGAACAATGAGCAGTTCTTC
clone size: -; V gene: TRBV4-1; D gene: -; J gene: TRBJ2-3; CDR3 protein: CASSPPQDTQYF; CDR3 DNA: TGCGCCAGCAGCCCCCCGCAGGATACGCAGTATTTT
clone size: -; V gene: TRBV18; D gene: -; J gene: TRBJ2-7; CDR3 protein: CASSPQGSLYEQYF; CDR3 DNA: TGTGCCAGCTCACCGCAGGGTTCCCTCTACGAGCAGTACTTC
clone size: -; V gene: TRBV6-5; D gene: -; J gene: TRBJ1-1; CDR3 protein: CASYRGDGGAEAFF; CDR3 DNA: TGTGCCAGCTATAGGGGGGACGGGGGAGCTGAAGCTTTCTTT
clone size: -; V gene: TRBV7-9; D gene: -; J gene: TRBJ1-2; CDR3 protein: CASSLAAVRYGYTF; CDR3 DNA: TGTGCCAGCAGCTTAGCGGCAGTCCGCTATGGCTACACCTTC
clone size: -; V gene: TRBV28; D gene: TRBD2; J gene: TRBJ2-1; CDR3 protein: CASSTPPSGRVYNEQFF; CDR3 DNA: TGTGCCAGCAGTACGCCCCCTAGCGGGAGGGTATACAATGAGCAGTTCTTC
clone size: -; V gene: TRBV2; D gene: -; J gene: TRBJ1-4; CDR3 protein: CASSEIGGGEKLFF; CDR3 DNA: TGTGCCAGCAGTGAGATAGGGGGGGGTGAAAAACTGTTTTTT
clone size: -; V gene: TRBV30; D gene: -; J gene: TRBJ1-2; CDR3 protein: CAWSPGVGYTF; CDR3 DNA: TGTGCCTGGAGTCCAGGGGTTGGCTACACCTTC
clone size: -; V gene: TRBV4-1; D gene: -; J gene: TRBJ1-5; CDR3 protein: CASSQDLNRRPQHF; CDR3 DNA: TGCGCCAGCAGCCAAGACTTGAATCGTAGGCCCCAGCATTTT
clone size: -; V gene: TRBV11-3; D gene: TRBD2; J gene: TRBJ2-1; CDR3 protein: CASSLPSGHNEQFF; CDR3 DNA: TGTGCCAGCAGCTTACCTAGCGGCCACAATGAGCAGTTCTTC
clone size: -; V gene: TRBV5-6; D gene: -; J gene: TRBJ1-5; CDR3 protein: CASSLNVGQGNQPQHF; CDR3 DNA: TGTGCCAGCAGCTTGAACGTGGGGCAGGGGAATCAGCCCCAGCATTTT
clone size: -; V gene: TRBV7-2; D gene: -; J gene: TRBJ2-1; CDR3 protein: CASSARNEQFF; CDR3 DNA: TGTGCCAGCAGCGCTAGGAATGAGCAGTTCTTC
clone size: once; V gene: TRBV24-1; D gene: -; J gene: TRBJ2-3; CDR3 protein: CATSDLQPRWGKSTDTQYF; CDR3 DNA: TGTGCCACCAGTGATTTGCAGCCCCGGTGGGGTAAGAGTACAGATACGCAGTATTTT
clone size: -; V gene: TRBV6-2/TRBV6-3; D gene: TRBD2; J gene: TRBJ2-7; CDR3 protein: CASSYPRTSGSSSDAYEQYF; CDR3 DNA: TGTGCCAGCAGTTACCCTCGAACTAGCGGGAGTTCCTCCGATGCCTACGAGCAGTACTTC
clone size: -; V gene: TRBV24-1; D gene: -; J gene: TRBJ1-2; CDR3 protein: CATSDLRYGYTF; CDR3 DNA: TGTGCCACCAGTGATTTGCGTTATGGCTACACCTTC
clone size: -; V gene: TRBV5-1; D gene: -; J gene: TRBJ1-6; CDR3 protein: CASSLSPGSNSPLHF; CDR3 DNA: TGCGCCAGCAGCTTGTCCCCAGGATCTAATTCACCCCTCCACTTT
clone size: -; V gene: TRBV11-3; D gene: -; J gene: TRBJ1-2; CDR3 protein: CASSLDPQLNYGYTF; CDR3 DNA: TGTGCCAGCAGTCTCGACCCACAATTAAACTATGGCTACACCTTC
clone size: -; V gene: TRBV11-2; D gene: -; J gene: TRBJ1-2; CDR3 protein: CASSSIREGGYTF; CDR3 DNA: TGTGCCAGCAGCTCCATCAGGGAGGGAGGCTACACCTTC
clone size: -; V gene: TRBV6-5; D gene: -; J gene: TRBJ1-3; CDR3 protein: CASRSGLSGNTIYF; CDR3 DNA: TGTGCCAGCAGGAGTGGACTCTCTGGAAACACCATATATTTT
clone size: -; V gene: TRBV7-9; D gene: -; J gene: TRBJ1-2; CDR3 protein: CASSLVAGYTF; CDR3 DNA: TGTGCCAGCAGCTTAGTAGCCGGCTACACCTTC
clone size: -; V gene: TRBV7-3; D gene: -; J gene: TRBJ2-3; CDR3 protein: CASSLQGSGTDTQYF; CDR3 DNA: TGTGCCAGCAGCTTACAGGGGTCGGGCACAGATACGCAGTATTTT
clone size: -; V gene: TRBV9; D gene: TRBD2; J gene: TRBJ2-5; CDR3 protein: CASSVEGSGRGETQYF; CDR3 DNA: TGTGCCAGCAGCGTAGAAGGTAGCGGGAGAGGAGAGACCCAGTACTTC
clone size: -; V gene: TRBV7-9; D gene: -; J gene: TRBJ2-5; CDR3 protein: CASSLGRQSLKETQYF; CDR3 DNA: TGTGCCAGCAGCTTAGGGAGGCAGTCCTTAAAAGAGACCCAGTACTTC
clone size: -; V gene: TRBV6-5; D gene: TRBD1; J gene: TRBJ1-4; CDR3 protein: CASSIRTGEDEKLFF; CDR3 DNA: TGTGCCAGCAGTATCCGGACAGGGGAGGATGAAAAACTGTTTTTT
clone size: -; V gene: TRBV11-3; D gene: -; J gene: TRBJ2-2; CDR3 protein: CASSLGGSWNTGELFF; CDR3 DNA: TGTGCCAGCAGCTTAGGGGGGAGTTGGAACACCGGGGAGCTGTTTTTT
clone size: -; V gene: TRBV7-9; D gene: -; J gene: TRBJ2-3; CDR3 protein: CASSLGVSNTDTQYF; CDR3 DNA: TGTGCCAGCAGCTTAGGTGTGTCAAATACAGATACGCAGTATTTT
clone size: -; V gene: TRBV27; D gene: -; J gene: TRBJ1-6; CDR3 protein: CASSLSGPFYNSPLHF; CDR3 DNA: TGTGCCAGCAGTCTGTCGGGGCCCTTCTATAATTCACCCCTCCACTTT
clone size: -; V gene: TRBV5-1; D gene: -; J gene: TRBJ1-5; CDR3 protein: CASSPNRETDQPQHF; CDR3 DNA: TGCGCCAGCAGCCCAAACAGGGAAACGGATCAGCCCCAGCATTTT
clone size: -; V gene: TRBV5-4; D gene: -; J gene: TRBJ2-3; CDR3 protein: CASSLVGGTRAITQYF; CDR3 DNA: TGTGCCAGCAGCTTGGTAGGGGGGACAAGGGCGATTACGCAGTATTTT
clone size: -; V gene: TRBV10-3; D gene: -; J gene: TRBJ1-5; CDR3 protein: CAISERGSDQPQHF; CDR3 DNA: TGTGCCATCAGTGAGAGGGGGAGCGATCAGCCCCAGCATTTT
clone size: -; V gene: TRBV19; D gene: -; J gene: TRBJ2-2; CDR3 protein: CASSHSTPAAITGELFF; CDR3 DNA: TGTGCCAGTAGCCATTCGACCCCGGCAGCCATAACCGGGGAGCTGTTTTTT